The 24 T cell receptor beta chains presented below share a single source sample, sequenced in a study of T cells in Graves' hyperthyroidism and ophthalmopathy. It was RNA transcripts that yielded the amplified TCR beta CDR3 regions. When the TCR CDR3 underwent first-round RT-PCR, the HTBI primer set was used. TCRdb re-called the multiplex PCR reads with MiXCR, one entry per CDR3 protein. The data hold 550,000 to 650,000 distinct CDR3 sequences, with around 13% observed a single time. The material sequenced was blood. The receptors come from a woman aged 40 to 50 with Graves' hyperthyroidism.

This clonotype was seen more than once but under ten times. The chain combines TRBV15 with TRBJ1-2; no reliable D call. Trimming shortened V by 1 base and J by 4 bases, and 13 bases separated the two germline ends. Germline lookup yields CDR1 LNHNV and CDR2 YYDKDF (reference sequence). This CDR3 region has 15 residues. The CDR3 loop reads CATSRGFSPSYGYTF. In DNA, the CDR3 is TGTGCCACCAGCAGAGGTTTCTCCCCTTCCTATGGCTACACCTTC. Together with reference TRBV15 and TRBJ1-2, the CDR3 gives the full variable domain: DAMVIQNPRYQVTQFGKPVTLSCSQTLNHNVMYWYQQKSSQAPKLLFHYYDKDFNNEADTPDNFQSRRPNTSFCFLDIRSPGLGDTAMYLCATSRGFSPSYGYTFGSGTRLTVV.

In its sample, this clonotype was seen a few times. The chain employs TRBV5-6 and TRBJ2-7; D not resolved. Germline V gene lookup returns CDR1 SGHDT and CDR2 YYEEEE. Trimming shortened V by 0 bases and J by 2 bases, and 9 bases separated the two germline ends. CDR3 size: 14 residues. CDR3 loop: CASSLANLPYEQYF. The DNA for the CDR3 is TGTGCCAGCAGCTTGGCCAACTTACCCTACGAGCAGTACTTC.

There are many counts of this clonotype. The chain combines TRBV30 with TRBJ1-2; no firm D call. Germline assignment: CDR1 GTSNPN and CDR2 SVGIG (reference sequence). Trimming cost V 0 bases and J 8 bases, with 10 bases left between them. The CDR3 contains 12 residues. In nucleotides, the CDR3 is TGTGCCTGGAGTGTAGCAGACGGCGGCTACACCTTC. Translation: CAWSVADGGYTF.

CDR3 in DNA: TGTGCCAGCAGCATAGGACAGGGCCACTCTGGAAACACCATATATTTT. Translated, it gives CASSIGQGHSGNTIYF. The chain uses TRBV7-2 and TRBJ1-3, with 8 bases that match TRBD1. There are 16 residues in the CDR3. Germline CDR1 reads SGHTA; CDR2 reads FQGNSA. V was pared by 5 bases and J by 0 bases, with 6 bases of the junction left unmatched.

V usage is TRBV11-3 and J usage is TRBJ1-4; D remains unclear. The V end was cut by 4 bases, the J end by 8 bases, with 11 bases between. Germline V gives CDR1 SGHNT, CDR2 YENEEA. The CDR3 has 13 residues. The CDR3 loop is CASSYQWSEKLFF. CDR3 nucleotide sequence: TGTGCCAGCAGCTACCAGTGGTCGGAAAAACTGTTTTTT. The variable domain in full, with the rest retrieved from reference TRBV11-3 and TRBJ1-4, is EAGVVQSPRYKIIEKKQPVAFWCNPISGHNTLYWYLQNLGQGPELLIRYENEEAVDDSQLPKDRFSAERLKGVDSTLKIQPAELGDSAVYLCASSYQWSEKLFFGSGTQLSVL.

The chain couples TRBV10-3 to TRBJ2-5, with D perhaps matching TRBD2 (5 bases). Germline CDR1 ENHRY, CDR2 SYGVKD. The CDR3 loop spans 12 amino acids. Trimming removed 6 bases at V and 5 bases at J, with 10 bases between. This CDR3 reads CAISLGGETQYF. CDR3 in DNA: TGTGCCATCAGCCTTGGCGGGGAGACCCAGTACTTC.

In regard to this clonotype: A much larger clone lies a single base off, so this may be a read error. The J gene is TRBJ1-5, the V gene TRBV20-1; TRBD1 matches at 9 bases. Losses at the gene ends were 5 bases for V and 4 bases for J; bases not matched to a gene: 3. Germline CDR1 and CDR2: DFQATT and SNEGSKA (reference sequence). The CDR3 has 13 residues. The chain's CDR3 is CSASGTGNQPQHF. DNA for the CDR3: TGCAGTGCTTCCGGGACAGGGAATCAGCCCCAGCATTTT.

The sample holds a few counts of this clonotype. This chain joins TRBV6-1 and TRBJ2-2; 13 bases line up with TRBD2. This CDR3 has 15 residues. Germline CDR1 MNHNS, CDR2 SASEGT. V gave up 7 bases and J gave up 5 bases; unmatched junction bases: 4. The CDR3 region has the DNA TGTGCCAGCACTACGACTAGCGGGAGGACCGGGGAGCTGTTTTTT. Its protein is CASTTTSGRTGELFF.

This clonotype has ten or more counts. The chain uses TRBV10-3 and TRBJ1-1, with D perhaps matching TRBD1 (6 bases). Germline CDR1 reads ENHRY; CDR2 reads SYGVKD. V was trimmed by 4 bases and J by 0 bases, leaving 12 bases between them. This CDR3 has 15 amino acids. Here the CDR3 reads CAISGGQALNTEAFF. The CDR3 DNA sequence: TGTGCCATCAGTGGGGGGCAGGCCCTGAACACTGAAGCTTTCTTT.

CDR3 in DNA: TGTGCCAGCAGCTTGGAGACTAGCGGAGGCCACTACAATGAGCAGTTCTTC. Translation: CASSLETSGGHYNEQFF. The genes are TRBV5-5 and TRBJ2-1, with 9 bases that match TRBD2. V shed 0 bases, J shed 3 bases, and the junction held 7 bases outside the gene matches. CDR3 size: 17 residues. Germline V gene data show CDR1 as SGHKS and CDR2 as YYEKEE (reference sequence).

This clonotype was seen only a few times. V is TRBV20-1 and J is TRBJ2-6; D not certain. Germline-derived CDR1 and CDR2 are DFQATT and SNEGSKA (reference sequence). This CDR3 has 15 residues. V was trimmed by 6 bases and J by 1 base, leaving 13 bases between them. Written as DNA, the CDR3 is TGCAGTGCCACCCGGGCGGATTCTGGGGCCAACGTCCTGACTTTC. It is translated as CSATRADSGANVLTF.

In this sample, this clonotype turned up many times. The chain uses TRBV20-1 and TRBJ2-3; weak D call: TRBD1 (6 bases). V lost 5 bases and J lost 5, with 17 bases in between. Looked up from germline, CDR1 is DFQATT and CDR2 is SNEGSKA (reference sequence). The CDR3 contains 14 residues. The CDR3 reads CSAHLGGIGDTQYF. The CDR3 DNA follows: TGCAGTGCTCACCTTGGGGGCATCGGAGATACGCAGTATTTT.

The chain uses TRBV3-1 and TRBJ1-2, with D uncertain. Trimming cost V 0 bases and J 8 bases, with 7 bases left between them. There are 12 residues in the CDR3. The germline CDR1 and CDR2 sequences are LGHDT and YNNKEL (reference sequence). CDR3 DNA: TGTGCCAGCAGCCAAGAACCGGGGGGCTACACCTTC. Residues: CASSQEPGGYTF.

In its sample, this clonotype was seen many times. This sequence joins TRBV27 and TRBJ2-2; D ambiguous. Per germline, CDR1 MNHEY and CDR2 SMNVEV (reference sequence). V shed 3 bases and J shed 1 base, with 9 bases lying between them. The CDR3 spans 15 residues. This CDR3 is CASSFRTVNTGELFF. The CDR3 region has the DNA TGTGCCAGCAGTTTCAGGACGGTGAACACCGGGGAGCTGTTTTTT.

This clonotype has ten or more counts. V is TRBV29-1 and J is TRBJ1-1, with D uncertain. This CDR3 contains 13 residues. The germline V and J ends were trimmed by 0 bases and 0 bases, with 5 bases remaining between them. Germline V CDR1 and CDR2: SQVTM, ANQGSEA. The CDR3 region has the DNA TGCAGCGTTGAAGAGTGGATGAACACTGAAGCTTTCTTT. Translating gives CSVEEWMNTEAFF.

This clonotype was counted ten times or more. V and J are TRBV11-2 and TRBJ2-7; TRBD1 agrees at 7 bases. Germline V lookup: CDR1 SGHAT, CDR2 FQNNGV. This CDR3 region has 14 residues. The J segment lost 1 base and the V segment lost 8 bases, leaving 8 bases of the junction unmatched. CDR3 coding DNA: TGTGCCAGCCAGGGGGACACTCTATCCTACGAGCAGTACTTC. Residues: CASQGDTLSYEQYF.

This clonotype occurred a few times. V is TRBV6-2 or TRBV6-3 and J is TRBJ2-3, with D perhaps matching TRBD2 (5 bases). The V and J ends lost 0 bases and 11 bases respectively, with 9 bases between them. Germline V CDR1 and CDR2: MNHEY, SVGEGT. The CDR3 extends over 12 amino acids. The CDR3 loop is CASSYSEGKQYF. Written as DNA, the CDR3 is TGTGCCAGCAGTTACTCCGAGGGCAAGCAGTATTTT.

This clonotype was recorded a few times. This chain links TRBV6-5 with TRBJ2-1; no reliable D call. The ends were cut back, 2 bases at V and 3 bases at J, with 17 bases in the middle. The CDR3 is 17 residues long. Per germline, CDR1 MNHEY and CDR2 SVGAGI. CDR3: CASSYLMGQKLYNEQFF. CDR3 coding DNA: TGTGCCAGCAGTTACCTAATGGGCCAGAAACTCTACAATGAGCAGTTCTTC.

This clonotype was counted between two and nine times. The V gene is TRBV13, the J gene TRBJ2-7; D might be TRBD1 (5 bases). The V end was cut by 2 bases, the J end by 5 bases, with 10 bases between. This CDR3 spans 13 amino acids. The germline gives CDR1 PRHDT, CDR2 FYEKMQ (reference sequence). The CDR3 loop is CASSLKGIDEQYF. Written as DNA, the CDR3 is TGTGCCAGCAGCTTAAAGGGGATCGACGAGCAGTACTTC.

As to this clonotype: A much larger clone sits a single nucleotide away, making a read error possible. The chain has TRBV20-1 and TRBJ2-7; the D gene is possibly TRBD1 (6 bases). This CDR3 has 11 residues. Germline CDR1 and CDR2: DFQATT and SNEGSKA (reference sequence). The CDR3 sequence: CSANRAYERYF. In nucleotides, the CDR3 is TGCAGTGCAAACAGGGCCTACGAGCGGTACTTC.

The chain couples TRBV2 to TRBJ1-6; D call uncertain. The CDR3 loop spans 13 amino acids. The germline V gene has CDR1 SNHLY and CDR2 FYNNEI. V was shortened by 2 bases and J by 10 bases, with 9 bases between the two germline ends. This chain's CDR3 is CASSEPGGSPLHF. In DNA form, the CDR3 reads TGTGCCAGCAGTGAACCGGGCGGGTCACCCCTCCACTTT. Together with reference TRBV2 and TRBJ1-6, the CDR3 gives the full variable domain: EPEVTQTPSHQVTQMGQEVILRCVPISNHLYFYWYRQILGQKVEFLVSFYNNEISEKSEIFDDQFSVERPDGSNFTLKIRSTKLEDSAMYFCASSEPGGSPLHFGNGTRLTVT.

The chain carries TRBV7-2 and TRBJ1-6; D is undetermined. Looked up from germline, CDR1 is SGHTA and CDR2 is FQGNSA. The CDR3 has 15 amino acids. V was shortened by 2 bases and J by 8 bases, with 13 bases between the two germline ends. CDR3 in amino acids: CASSLTRIPDSPLHF. CDR3 coding DNA: TGTGCCAGCAGCTTAACCCGCATACCAGATTCACCCCTCCACTTT.

This clonotype appeared many times. The chain recombines TRBV18 with TRBJ1-1; D uncertain. The V and J ends lost 8 bases and 1 base respectively, with 11 bases between them. This CDR3 is 13 amino acids long. Germline assignment: CDR1 KGHSH and CDR2 LQKENI. The CDR3 DNA sequence: TGTGCCAGCAGCCCGTCGGGGAACACTGAAGCTTTCTTT. It is translated as CASSPSGNTEAFF.

The gene calls are TRBV10-3 and TRBJ2-3; no firm D call. The CDR3 extends over 15 amino acids. Trimming shortened V by 3 bases and J by 4 bases, and 14 bases separated the two germline ends. The germline gives CDR1 ENHRY, CDR2 SYGVKD. The CDR3 reads CAISDSQPEPDTQYF. As DNA, the CDR3 is TGTGCCATCAGTGATTCCCAGCCCGAACCAGATACGCAGTATTTT.